The 23 T cell receptor beta chains given below trace back to one sample, sequenced in a study of CD8+ T cells in alopecia areata. cDNA reverse transcribed from extracted RNA served as the sequencing template. TCRdb's table, derived via immunoSEQ multiplex PCR, lists solely in-frame clones and lacks some. The repertoire shows around 110,000 clones, none seen only once; the top ten take around 20%. The sequencing sample was made of lesional skin. These receptors all come from a C3H/HeJ mouse with alopecia areata. This strain's MHC haplotype is H2-k.

Of note for this clone: All gene names here are mouse names. Sequencing ends 4 residues short of the CDR3 end; the germline J gene provides the rest. The rearrangement joins TRBV19 to TRBJ1-1; the D is unclear. Deletions cut 5 bases from V and 0 bases from J, with 8 bases between. CDR3 length equals 13 residues. The germline V gene encodes CDR1 FNHDT and CDR2 SITEND (reference sequence). Partial CDR3 DNA: TGTGCCAGCAGCCAAACAACAAACACA. As protein: CASSQTTNT. The whole CDR3 region reads CASSQTTNTEVFF.

This clone was picked up a small number of times. Gene names follow the mouse nomenclature. The DNA ends 4 residues before the CDR3 does, and the rest of the CDR3 is filled in from the germline J gene. This chain joins TRBV1 and TRBJ2-4; D is possibly TRBD2 (6 bases). The germline gives CDR1 NSQYPW, CDR2 LRSPGD (reference sequence). With 1 base removed from V and 2 bases from J, the gap between germline ends came to 10 bases. The CDR3 has 15 amino acids. The CDR3 spells CTCSAGLVSQNTLYF. The part of the CDR3 DNA that was read is TGCACCTGCAGTGCAGGACTGGTGTCTCAAAAC.

There are a few counts of this clone. There is a difference at residue 13 between the TCRdb protein and the DNA translation, so the protein given here was translated from the DNA. Gene names follow the mouse nomenclature. CDR3 protein: CASGDLGQGDNSPLYF. The CDR3 bases that were read are TGTGCCAGCGGTGATTTGGGACAGGGGGATAATTCGCCC. The chain is built from TRBV13-2 and TRBJ1-6; TRBD1 agrees at 11 bases. The CDR3 end lies 3 residues beyond the end of the read and is filled in from the germline J gene. TRBJ1-6 is filed as an ORF, its function uncertain. Germline values: CDR1 NNHNN, CDR2 SYGAGS (reference sequence). V lost 1 base to trimming and J lost 5 bases; unmatched junction nucleotides: 2. The CDR3 runs 16 residues.

There are a few counts of this clone. The genes and germline here are from mouse. Read sequence stops 4 residues before the CDR3 end, and the germline J gene provides the missing end. The chain uses TRBV1 and TRBJ2-7; 9 bases fit TRBD1. J lost 0 bases, V lost 4 bases, and 4 bases had no gene match. The CDR3 loop spans 15 amino acids. From germline, CDR1 is NSQYPW and CDR2 LRSPGD (reference sequence). The CDR3 sequence: CTCSGPGQGSYEQYF. CDR3 DNA (partial): TGCACCTGCAGTGGCCCGGGACAGGGCTCCTAT.

On this clone: Mouse names are used for the genes. The observed sequence ends 4 residues before the CDR3 terminus, with the missing tail filled in from the germline J gene. The V gene is TRBV13-3, the J gene TRBJ2-2; D perhaps matches TRBD2 (7 bases). CDR1 is NNHDY and CDR2 is SYVADS in the germline V gene. V was trimmed by 6 bases and J by 2 bases, leaving 8 bases between them. This CDR3 comprises 13 residues. The DNA read from the CDR3 is TGTGCCAGCAAGGGGGGCAACACCGGG. Protein: CASKGGNTG. The full CDR3 reads CASKGGNTGQLYF.

This clone was counted at least ten times. All gene names here are mouse names. The read ends 4 residues before the CDR3 terminus; that terminus is restored from the germline J gene. The sample carries other DNA sequences with the same CDR3. The genes are TRBV1 and TRBJ2-3, with 10 bases fitting TRBD2. Trimming cost V 1 base and J 3 bases; bases outside gene matches: 1. Germline lookup yields CDR1 NSQYPW and CDR2 LRSPGD (reference sequence). This CDR3 region has 15 residues. The part of the CDR3 DNA that was read is TGCACCTGCAGTGCAGGGACTGGGGGAGCAGAA. It specifies CTCSAGTGGAE. The entire CDR3 sequence reads CTCSAGTGGAETLYF.

This clone has more than one count but fewer than ten. Germline and genes here are mouse. The chain's CDR3 is CAWSPTTLGETLYF. CDR3 bases read: TGTGCCTGGAGCCCTACGACCCTGGGAGAA. The rearrangement joins TRBV31 to TRBJ2-3, with D maybe TRBD2 (5 bases). The sequenced fragment ends 4 residues before the CDR3 boundary, so the rest is inferred from the germline J gene. The CDR3 is 14 amino acids. CDR1 is GKSSPN and CDR2 is SITVG in the germline V gene.

Remarks on this clone: The gene symbols are mouse symbols. The CDR3 DNA, read in part, is TGTGCCAGCAGTTCCCCCGGGACTGATGCT. It encodes CASSSPGTDA. The whole CDR3 sequence is CASSSPGTDAEQFF. The V call is TRBV19, the J call TRBJ2-1; 7 bases are a match to TRBD2. The CDR3 end is not reached by the read, which stops 4 residues before it; the germline J gene fills it in. V shed 4 bases, J shed 5 bases, and the junction held 6 bases outside the gene matches. Looked up from germline, CDR1 is FNHDT and CDR2 is SITEND (reference sequence). The CDR3 is 14 residues long.

This clone has a handful of counts. Genes and germline come from the mouse. With the read ending 4 residues before the CDR3 end, the germline J gene is used to fill in that end. This chain joins TRBV13-3 and TRBJ2-5, with TRBD1 identical over 7 bases. The CDR3 covers 14 residues. Germline lookup yields CDR1 NNHDY and CDR2 SYVADS. This CDR3 is CASSAQTGRDTQYF. The CDR3 bases that were read are TGTGCCAGCAGTGCCCAGACAGGGCGAGAC.

This clone has more than one count but fewer than ten. The gene names here belong to mouse. The observed sequence ends 4 residues before the CDR3 terminus, with the missing tail filled in from the germline J gene. This chain uses TRBV31 with TRBJ2-1, with a tentative D call TRBD1 (6 bases). Germline CDR1 and CDR2: GKSSPN and SITVG. This CDR3 spans 15 amino acids. V gave up 3 bases and J gave up 3 bases, with 15 bases separating them. CDR3 amino acids: CAWSPWAGVYAEQFF. Partial CDR3 DNA: TGTGCCTGGAGCCCCTGGGCAGGGGTCTATGCT.

With respect to this clone: The gene symbols are mouse symbols. The read finishes 4 residues shy of the CDR3 end, and the germline J gene is used to complete it. V is TRBV1 and J is TRBJ1-4; maybe TRBD1 (5 bases). The V gene's germline CDR1 is NSQYPW and CDR2 LRSPGD (reference sequence). Trimming removed 0 bases at V and 4 bases at J, with 12 bases between. This CDR3 has 16 amino acids. The CDR3 reads CTCSADGRVFNERLFF. The part of the CDR3 DNA that was read is TGCACCTGCAGTGCAGATGGCAGGGTGTTCAACGAA.

About this clone: Any gene name here is a mouse gene name. The read terminates 4 residues before the CDR3 end, so the remaining end is supplied by the germline J gene. V and J are TRBV13-2 and TRBJ2-1; TRBD1 is a possible D gene (5 bases). Germline V gene sequence: CDR1 NNHNN, CDR2 SYGAGS (reference sequence). V lost 7 bases and J 3 bases, leaving 11 bases between the germline ends. The CDR3 consists of 13 residues. CDR3 sequence: CASLRGGYAEQFF. The CDR3 bases that were read are TGTGCCAGCCTAAGGGGTGGCTATGCT.

Concerning this clone: Gene names follow the mouse nomenclature. The read finishes 4 residues shy of the CDR3 end, and the germline J gene is used to complete it. This sequence joins TRBV19 and TRBJ1-2; TRBD1 matches at 7 bases. The V and J ends lost 4 bases and 0 bases, in that order; junction bases with no gene match: 3. Germline assignment: CDR1 FNHDT and CDR2 SITEND (reference sequence). The CDR3 sequence is 14 residues long. The CDR3 sequence is CASSDREANSDYTF. The covered CDR3 bases are TGTGCCAGCAGTGACAGGGAAGCAAACTCC. Looking up the rest from reference TRBV19 and TRBJ1-2 gives the full variable domain: GGIITQTPKFLIGQEGQKLTLKCQQNFNHDTMYWYRQDSGKGLRLIYYSITENDLQKGDLSEGYDASREKKSSFSLTVTSAQKNEMAVFLCASSDREANSDYTFGSGTRLLVI.

This clone showed up just a few times. Gene labels here are mouse ones. The read is 4 residues too short to cover the CDR3 end, so that end is filled in from the germline J gene. The gene calls are TRBV1 and TRBJ2-5; a weak D match, TRBD2 (5 bases). V lost 4 bases and J 2 bases, leaving 10 bases between the germline ends. This CDR3 spans 14 amino acids. Per germline, CDR1 NSQYPW and CDR2 LRSPGD (reference sequence). The DNA read from the CDR3 is TGCACCTGCAGTGACTGGCGGGCCCAAGAC. This codes for CTCSDWRAQD. The full CDR3 sequence reads CTCSDWRAQDTQYF. Together with reference TRBV1 and TRBJ2-5, the CDR3 gives the full variable domain: VTLLEQNPRWRLVPRGQAVNLRCILKNSQYPWMSWYQQDLQKQLQWLFTLRSPGDKEVKSLPGADYLATRVTDTELRLQVANMSQGRTLYCTCSDWRAQDTQYFGPGTRLLVL.

This clone occurred many times. Gene labels here are mouse ones. The read ends 4 residues shy of where the CDR3 ends; the end is completed using the germline J gene. This chain connects TRBV13-3 to TRBJ2-7, with D possibly being TRBD1 (5 bases). The CDR3 length is 12 residues. Germline V CDR1 and CDR2: NNHDY, SYVADS. The DNA read from the CDR3 is TGTGCCAGCAGCGTGGACAAATAT. Translated: CASSVDKY. The full CDR3 reads CASSVDKYEQYF.

This clone was observed at least ten times. Gene and germline names: mouse. The read terminates 4 residues ahead of where the CDR3 ends, so the germline J gene completes it. The rearrangement uses TRBV13-3 and TRBJ2-1; 7 nucleotides align to TRBD1. CDR1 is NNHDY, CDR2 SYVADS, per germline. The J segment lost 3 bases and the V segment lost 1 base, leaving 4 bases of the junction unmatched. The CDR3 is 15 amino acids. The CDR3 reads CASSDRQGSYAEQFF. The sequenced part of the CDR3 DNA is TGTGCCAGCAGTGATCGACAGGGATCCTATGCT.

Points on this clone: Gene names are the mouse ones. The CDR3 goes on 4 residues after the read ends, and that part is filled in from the germline J gene. V usage is TRBV13-3 and J usage is TRBJ2-4; 7 bases are shared with TRBD2. CDR3 length: 14 amino acids. Germline CDR1 NNHDY, CDR2 SYVADS. With V trimmed by 4 bases and J by 3 bases, 5 bases remained unmatched. CDR3 residues: CASSSLGSQNTLYF. CDR3 DNA (partial): TGTGCCAGCAGTTCACTGGGGTCGCAAAAC.

About this clone itself: Each gene name is a mouse one. The DNA ends 4 residues before the CDR3 does, and the rest of the CDR3 is filled in from the germline J gene. The V gene is TRBV13-3, the J gene TRBJ1-1, with D perhaps TRBD1 (5 bases). V was cut by 3 bases and J by 1 base, with 10 bases left in between. Germline CDR1 and CDR2: NNHDY and SYVADS. The CDR3 has 14 residues. The CDR3 DNA, read in part, is TGTGCCAGCAGTGGGACATCCGAAAACACA. It yields the protein CASSGTSENT. The whole CDR3 protein reads CASSGTSENTEVFF.

Points on this clone: Germline and genes: mouse. The read gets to within 4 residues of the CDR3 end, and the germline J gene fills in the rest. This rearrangement joins TRBV13-3 to TRBJ1-1, with TRBD1 matching over 7 bases. Germline V gives CDR1 NNHDY, CDR2 SYVADS. V shed 2 bases, J shed 1 base, and the junction held 5 bases outside the gene matches. The CDR3 sequence is 15 residues long. This CDR3 is CASSEGGGANTEVFF. The part of the CDR3 DNA that was read is TGTGCCAGCAGTGAGGGAGGGGGCGCGAACACA.

As regards this clone: Here the gene names and germline are mouse. The read ends 4 residues early relative to the CDR3; the germline J gene fills the gap. This chain links TRBV19 with TRBJ2-5, with 11 bases identical to TRBD2. Germline assignment: CDR1 FNHDT and CDR2 SITEND (reference sequence). The trim removed 2 bases at V and 0 bases at J, leaving 2 bases unmatched. CDR3 length: 16 amino acids. The CDR3 DNA, read in part, is TGTGCCAGCAGTATGGGACTGGGGGCTAACCAAGAC. Translated, it gives CASSMGLGANQD. The CDR3 reads in full as CASSMGLGANQDTQYF.

This clone was seen a handful of times. The protein recorded in TCRdb does not match the translated DNA at residue 12; the protein presented here comes from translating the DNA. Germline and genes here are mouse. The read terminates 3 residues ahead of where the CDR3 ends, so the germline J gene completes it. This rearrangement joins TRBV31 to TRBJ1-6, with D hard to call. TRBJ1-6 is an ORF for which the function is uncertain. Germline CDR1 GKSSPN, CDR2 SITVG. Between the trimmed V and J ends, which lost 0 bases and 1 base, there was a span of 7 bases. The CDR3 consists of 15 residues. The sequenced CDR3 bases are TGTGCCTGGAGTCTAAGACAATCCTATAATTCGCCC. Its protein product is CAWSLRQSYNSP. The complete CDR3 reads CAWSLRQSYNSPLYF.

Notes on this clone: The listed genes are named as in mouse. The read finishes 4 residues shy of the CDR3 end, and the germline J gene is used to complete it. The chain recombines TRBV13-1 with TRBJ2-7; TRBD2 aligns across 9 bases. V dropped 5 bases and J dropped 3; count of bases not matched to a gene: 6. The CDR3 totals 14 residues. The germline gives CDR1 NSHNY, CDR2 SYGAGN. The CDR3: CASSTKTGGYEQYF. The CDR3 DNA, read in part, is TGTGCCAGCAGCACAAAGACTGGGGGCTAT.

In the case of this clone: At residue 11, the TCRdb protein and translated DNA are inconsistent; the protein given comes from the DNA. Germline and genes: mouse. From the germline J gene comes the end of the CDR3, since the read stops 3 residues before it. The chain combines TRBV13-3 with TRBJ1-6, with a tentative D call TRBD1 (6 bases). TRBJ1-6 counts as an open reading frame of uncertain function. V was cut by 3 bases and J by 8 bases, with 12 bases left in between. CDR3 length: 14 amino acids. Germline V lookup: CDR1 NNHDY, CDR2 SYVADS. The CDR3 spells CASSGQGRDSPLYF. The part of the CDR3 DNA that was read is TGTGCCAGCAGTGGGCAGGGGAGGGATTCGCCC.